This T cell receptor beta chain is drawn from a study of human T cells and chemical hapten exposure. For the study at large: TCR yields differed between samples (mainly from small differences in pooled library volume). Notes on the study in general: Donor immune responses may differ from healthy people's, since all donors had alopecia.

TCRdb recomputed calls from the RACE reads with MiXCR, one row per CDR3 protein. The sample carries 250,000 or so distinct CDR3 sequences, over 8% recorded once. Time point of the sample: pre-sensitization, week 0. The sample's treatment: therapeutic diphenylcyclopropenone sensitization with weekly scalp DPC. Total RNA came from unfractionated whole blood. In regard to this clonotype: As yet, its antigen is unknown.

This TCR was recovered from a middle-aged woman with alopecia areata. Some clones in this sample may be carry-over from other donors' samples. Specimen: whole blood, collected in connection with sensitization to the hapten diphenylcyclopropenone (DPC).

The CDR3: CASSDRDSFNEKLFF. The CDR3 DNA reads as TGTGCCAGCAGTGACCGGGACAGCTTTAATGAAAAACTGTTTTTT. The chain uses TRBV28 and TRBJ1-4; 7 nucleotides match TRBD1. This CDR3 is built from 15 residues. V lost 5 bases to trimming and J lost 4 bases; unmatched junction nucleotides: 7. Germline CDR1 and CDR2: MDHEN and SYDVKM.